The sequence of this TCR beta chain was determined in a study of blood T cell repertoires in COVID-19. Study details: Sample material is recorded as cDNA or gDNA derived from T cells, B-cell-depleted T cells, or PBMCs.

In the study's own analysis: Estimates of nucleated cell counts were drawn from the amplification of reference gene primers. The repertoire was sequenced with immunoSEQ multiplex PCR; TCRdb's copy has only in-frame clones and lacks some. The V and J calls and clone size come from that table; D and trimming were worked out from the DNA. The sample records more than 250,000 clones, almost 90% being singletons. J was trimmed by 9 bases and V by 0 bases; bases with no gene match: 6. The CDR3 contains 15 residues. Germline values: CDR1 SGHRS, CDR2 YFSETQ. Those who participated ranged in age from roughly 18 to 90 years and resided in 20 to 30 US areas.

This receptor was obtained from a woman in her late teens or twenties with acute COVID-19. Sample: PBMCs or T cells enriched from blood (not recorded which). J is TRBJ2-1 and V is TRBV5-1, with 10 nucleotides matching TRBD2. The CDR3 coding sequence is TGCGCCAGCAGCTTGGGTCTAGCGGGAGTTGGTGAGCAGTTCTTC. Translation gives CASSLGLAGVGEQFF.